This T cell receptor beta chain was recorded in a study of beta chain features in type 1 diabetes. Study-wide context: Healthy donors and patients showed comparable age, gender and cell yields. General study points: Junctions at VDJ sites from type 1 diabetes patients had fewer insertions and more deletions. Patients' naive, central memory and Treg TCRB repertoires seemed closer to one another than those of healthy donors.

CD45RO/CCR7/CD25/CD127/CD95/CD27 separated CD4+ naive, central memory, regulatory and stem cell-like memory cells by sorting. This clone was counted only a few times. Its target is not known. Every isolated RNA sample was fully reverse transcribed, so sequencing captured expressed TCRB transcripts. Clones were sequenced by immunoSEQ multiplex PCR, and TCRdb holds only the in-frame ones, with some missing. The sample lists around 500,000 clones, over 10% seen once, with approximately 0.05% in the top ten. Sequencing was carried out using naive CD4+ T cells from blood. The source of this sequence is a woman younger than 30 in good health.

CDR3 sequence reads: CASSLGTGDRKQYV. The CDR3 DNA is TGTGCCAGCAGCTTAGGGACAGGGGACCGTAAGCAGTACGTC. The chain is built from TRBV7-9 and TRBJ2-7; 9 nucleotides match TRBD1. The V segment lost 1 base and the J segment 8 bases; nucleotides outside the gene matches: 6. The length of the CDR3 is 14 residues. Germline V lookup: CDR1 SEHNR, CDR2 FQNEAQ (reference sequence).